This T cell receptor (beta chain) is from a study of beta chain features in type 1 diabetes. Study findings and constraints: Patients with Type 1 diabetes showed moderately but significantly shorter TCRB CDR3s in all four CD4+ subsets.

Germline V gene sequence: CDR1 GTSNPN, CDR2 SVGIG (reference sequence). Losses at the gene ends were 5 bases for V and 5 bases for J; bases not matched to a gene: 6. The CDR3 sequence is 12 residues long. The table lists this clone with a few counts. As yet, its antigen is unknown. As every portion of the isolated RNA was reverse transcribed, the sequencing read expressed TCRB transcripts. TCRdb's copy holds only in-frame clones and misses some; the assay was immunoSEQ multiplex PCR. Here the sample spans 400,000 or so clones, roughly a tenth being singletons. What was sequenced was central memory CD4+ T cells from blood. The V call is TRBV30, the J call TRBJ2-7, with TRBD2 matching 7 bases. The source of this sequence is a man aged 30 to 45 with type 1 diabetes. In DNA form, the CDR3 reads TGTGCCTGGGAGGGAAGCGGGGACGAGCAGTACTTC. Protein product: CAWEGSGDEQYF.